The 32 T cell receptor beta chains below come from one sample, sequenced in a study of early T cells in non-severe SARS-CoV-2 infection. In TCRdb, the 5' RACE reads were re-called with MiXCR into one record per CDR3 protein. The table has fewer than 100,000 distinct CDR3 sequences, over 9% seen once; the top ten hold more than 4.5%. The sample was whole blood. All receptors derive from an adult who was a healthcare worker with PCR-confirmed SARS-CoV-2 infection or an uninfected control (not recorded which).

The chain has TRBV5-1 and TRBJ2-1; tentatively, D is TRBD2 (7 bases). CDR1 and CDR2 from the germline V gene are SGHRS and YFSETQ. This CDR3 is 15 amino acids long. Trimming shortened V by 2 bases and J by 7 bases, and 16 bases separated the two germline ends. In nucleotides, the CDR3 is TGCGCCAGCAGCTTCGGGGGGCGAGGCTGGAATGAGCAGTTCTTC. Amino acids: CASSFGGRGWNEQFF.

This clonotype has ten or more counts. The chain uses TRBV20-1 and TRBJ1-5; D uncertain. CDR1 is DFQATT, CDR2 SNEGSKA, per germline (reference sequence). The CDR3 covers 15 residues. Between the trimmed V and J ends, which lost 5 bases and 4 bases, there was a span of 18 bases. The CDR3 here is CSAVESDPRNQPQHF. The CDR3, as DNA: TGCAGTGCTGTGGAGTCTGACCCCCGGAATCAGCCCCAGCATTTT.

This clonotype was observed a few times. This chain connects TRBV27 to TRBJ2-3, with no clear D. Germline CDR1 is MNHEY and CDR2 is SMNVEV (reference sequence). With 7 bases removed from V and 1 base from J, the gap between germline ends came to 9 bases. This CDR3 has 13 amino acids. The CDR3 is CASIAEGTDTQYF. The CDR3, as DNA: TGTGCCAGCATAGCAGAAGGCACAGATACGCAGTATTTT.

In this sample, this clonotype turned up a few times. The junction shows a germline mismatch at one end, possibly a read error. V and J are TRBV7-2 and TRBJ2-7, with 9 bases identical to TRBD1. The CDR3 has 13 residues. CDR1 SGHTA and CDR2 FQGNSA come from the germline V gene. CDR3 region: CASSQGTGRDSHF. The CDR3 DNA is TGTGCCAGCAGTCAAGGGACAGGGAGAGACTCCCACTTC.

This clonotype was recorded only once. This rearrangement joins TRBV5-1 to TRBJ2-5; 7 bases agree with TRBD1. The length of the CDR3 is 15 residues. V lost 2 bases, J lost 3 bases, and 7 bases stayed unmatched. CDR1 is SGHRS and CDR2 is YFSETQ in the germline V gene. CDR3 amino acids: CASSFVSGTEETQYF. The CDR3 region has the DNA TGCGCCAGCAGCTTTGTCTCCGGGACAGAAGAGACCCAGTACTTC.

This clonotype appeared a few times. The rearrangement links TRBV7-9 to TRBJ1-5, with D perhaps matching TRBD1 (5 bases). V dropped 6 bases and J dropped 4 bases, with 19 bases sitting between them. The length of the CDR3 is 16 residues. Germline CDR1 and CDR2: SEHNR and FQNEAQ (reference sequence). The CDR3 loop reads CASSMTQTEMNQPQHF. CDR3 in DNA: TGTGCCAGCAGTATGACCCAGACAGAGATGAATCAGCCCCAGCATTTT.

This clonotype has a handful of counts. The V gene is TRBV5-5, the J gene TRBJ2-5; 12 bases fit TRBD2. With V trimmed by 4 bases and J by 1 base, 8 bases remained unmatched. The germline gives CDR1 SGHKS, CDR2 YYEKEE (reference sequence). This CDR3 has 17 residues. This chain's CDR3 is CASSKLLAGGTQETQYF. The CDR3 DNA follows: TGTGCCAGCAGCAAGTTACTAGCGGGAGGAACCCAAGAGACCCAGTACTTC.

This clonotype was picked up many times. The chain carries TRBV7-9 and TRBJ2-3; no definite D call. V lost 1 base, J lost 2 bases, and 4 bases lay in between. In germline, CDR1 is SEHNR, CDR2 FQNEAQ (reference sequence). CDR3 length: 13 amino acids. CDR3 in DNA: TGTGCCAGCAGCTTAGGAACCACAGATACGCAGTATTTT. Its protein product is CASSLGTTDTQYF.

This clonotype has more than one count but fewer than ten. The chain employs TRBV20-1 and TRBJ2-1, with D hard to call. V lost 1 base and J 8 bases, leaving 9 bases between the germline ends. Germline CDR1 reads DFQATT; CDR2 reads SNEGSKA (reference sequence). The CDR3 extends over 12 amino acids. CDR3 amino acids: CSARGVWDEQFF. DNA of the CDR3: TGCAGTGCTAGAGGTGTATGGGATGAGCAGTTCTTC.

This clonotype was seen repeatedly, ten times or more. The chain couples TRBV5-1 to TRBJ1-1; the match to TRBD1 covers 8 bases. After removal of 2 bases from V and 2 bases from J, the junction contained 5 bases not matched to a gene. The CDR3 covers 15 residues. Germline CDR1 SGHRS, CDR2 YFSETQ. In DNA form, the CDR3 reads TGCGCCAGCAGCTTCGGGACAGGATTAAACACTGAAGCTTTCTTT. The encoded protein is CASSFGTGLNTEAFF.

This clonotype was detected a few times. For the CDR3, the DNA is TGTGCCATCAGTTCCACAGGGGGCAATCAGCCCCAGCATTTT. This translates into CAISSTGGNQPQHF. V is TRBV10-3 and J is TRBJ1-5; 7 bases match TRBD1. This CDR3 region has 14 residues. Germline V gene data show CDR1 as ENHRY and CDR2 as SYGVKD. With 5 bases clipped from V and 2 bases from J, the junction kept 3 bases outside the gene matches.

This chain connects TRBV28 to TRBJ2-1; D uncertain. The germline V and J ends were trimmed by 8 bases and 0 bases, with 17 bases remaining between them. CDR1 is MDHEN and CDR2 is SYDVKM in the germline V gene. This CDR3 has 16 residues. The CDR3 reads CASHATLMHSYNEQFF. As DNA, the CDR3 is TGTGCCAGCCACGCCACCCTTATGCACTCCTACAATGAGCAGTTCTTC.

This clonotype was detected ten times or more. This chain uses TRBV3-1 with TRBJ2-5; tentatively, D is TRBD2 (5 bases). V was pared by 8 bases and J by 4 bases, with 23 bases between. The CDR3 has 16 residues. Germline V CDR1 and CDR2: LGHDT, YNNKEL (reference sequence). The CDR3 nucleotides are TGTGCCAGCCGGGGATCGGCCGCCGTCAAGAGAGAGACCCAGTACTTC. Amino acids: CASRGSAAVKRETQYF.

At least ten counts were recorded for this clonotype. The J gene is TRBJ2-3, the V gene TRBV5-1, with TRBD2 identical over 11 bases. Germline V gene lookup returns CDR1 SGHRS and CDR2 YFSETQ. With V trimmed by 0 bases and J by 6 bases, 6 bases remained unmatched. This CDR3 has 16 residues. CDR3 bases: TGCGCCAGCAGCTTGGCCGTGGGGACTAGCGGTGATACGCAGTATTTT. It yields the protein CASSLAVGTSGDTQYF.

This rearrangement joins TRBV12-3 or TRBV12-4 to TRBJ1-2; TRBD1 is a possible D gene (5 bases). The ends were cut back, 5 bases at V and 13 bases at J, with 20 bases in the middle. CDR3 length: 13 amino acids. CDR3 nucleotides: TGTGCCAGCAGTCCCCCGGCGGGCAGGGAGCCCACCTTC. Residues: CASSPPAGREPTF.

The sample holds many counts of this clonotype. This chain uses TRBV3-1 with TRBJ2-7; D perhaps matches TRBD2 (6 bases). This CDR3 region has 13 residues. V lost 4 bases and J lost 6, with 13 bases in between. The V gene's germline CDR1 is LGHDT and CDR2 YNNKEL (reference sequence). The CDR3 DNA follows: TGTGCCAGCAGCCCCGGGACTCCGGTCGAGCAGTACTTC. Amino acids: CASSPGTPVEQYF.

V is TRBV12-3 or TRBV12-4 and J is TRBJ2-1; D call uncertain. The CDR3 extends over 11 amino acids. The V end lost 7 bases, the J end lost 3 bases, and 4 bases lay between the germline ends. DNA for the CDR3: TGTGCCAGCAAGGACTACAATGAGCAGTTCTTC. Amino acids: CASKDYNEQFF.

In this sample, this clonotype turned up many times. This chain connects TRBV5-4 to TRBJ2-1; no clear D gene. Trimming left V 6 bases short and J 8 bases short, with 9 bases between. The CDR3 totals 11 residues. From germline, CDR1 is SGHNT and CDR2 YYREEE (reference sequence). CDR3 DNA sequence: TGTGCCAGCACCCTTTATGATGAGCAGTTCTTC. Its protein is CASTLYDEQFF. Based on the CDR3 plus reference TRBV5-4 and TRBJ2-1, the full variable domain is ETGVTQSPTHLIKTRGQQVTLRCSSQSGHNTVSWYQQALGQGPQFIFQYYREEENGRGNFPPRFSGLQFPNYSSELNVNALELDDSALYLCASTLYDEQFFGPGTRLTVL.

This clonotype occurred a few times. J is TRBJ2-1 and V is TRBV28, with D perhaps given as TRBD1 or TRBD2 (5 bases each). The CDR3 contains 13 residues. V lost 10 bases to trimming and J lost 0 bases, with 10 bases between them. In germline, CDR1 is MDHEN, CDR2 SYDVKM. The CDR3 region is CATRDASYNEQFF. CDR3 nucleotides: TGTGCCACCCGGGACGCCTCCTACAATGAGCAGTTCTTC.

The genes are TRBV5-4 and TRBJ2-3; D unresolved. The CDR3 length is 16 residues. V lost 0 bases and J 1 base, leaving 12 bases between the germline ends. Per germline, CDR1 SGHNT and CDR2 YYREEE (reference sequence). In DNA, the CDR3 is TGTGCCAGCAGCTTGGACCCGCAAGTGGGCACAGATACGCAGTATTTT. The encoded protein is CASSLDPQVGTDTQYF.

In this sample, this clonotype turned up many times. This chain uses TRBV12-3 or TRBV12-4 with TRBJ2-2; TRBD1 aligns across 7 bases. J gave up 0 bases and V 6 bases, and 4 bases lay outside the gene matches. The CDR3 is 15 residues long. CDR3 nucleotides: TGTGCCAGCAGGTGGGGGACAGCGAACACCGGGGAGCTGTTTTTT. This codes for CASRWGTANTGELFF.

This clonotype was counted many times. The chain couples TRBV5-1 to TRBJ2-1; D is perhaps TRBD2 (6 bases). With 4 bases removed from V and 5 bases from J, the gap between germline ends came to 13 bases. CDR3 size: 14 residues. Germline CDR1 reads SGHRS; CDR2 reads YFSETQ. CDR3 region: CASSQRRANNEQFF. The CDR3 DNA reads TGCGCCAGCAGCCAGAGGAGGGCCAACAATGAGCAGTTCTTC.

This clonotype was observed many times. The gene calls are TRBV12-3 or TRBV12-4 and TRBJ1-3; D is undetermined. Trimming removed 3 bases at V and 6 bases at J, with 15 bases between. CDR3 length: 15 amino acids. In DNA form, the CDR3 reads TGTGCCAGCAGTTTCCGTGACCCCCGCCAAAACACCATATATTTT. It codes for CASSFRDPRQNTIYF.

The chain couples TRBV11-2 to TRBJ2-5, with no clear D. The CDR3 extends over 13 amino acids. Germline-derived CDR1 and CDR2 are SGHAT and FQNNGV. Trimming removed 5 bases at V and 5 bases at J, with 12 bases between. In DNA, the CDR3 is TGTGCCAGCAGCACTACGGCCCGCGAGACCCAGTACTTC. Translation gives CASSTTARETQYF.

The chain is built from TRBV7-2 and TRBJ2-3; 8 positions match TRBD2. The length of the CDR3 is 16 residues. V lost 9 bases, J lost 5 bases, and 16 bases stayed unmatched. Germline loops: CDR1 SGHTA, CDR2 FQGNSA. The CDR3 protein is CASTVAGLARGDTQYF. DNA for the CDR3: TGTGCCAGTACGGTAGCGGGACTCGCCAGGGGAGATACGCAGTATTTT.

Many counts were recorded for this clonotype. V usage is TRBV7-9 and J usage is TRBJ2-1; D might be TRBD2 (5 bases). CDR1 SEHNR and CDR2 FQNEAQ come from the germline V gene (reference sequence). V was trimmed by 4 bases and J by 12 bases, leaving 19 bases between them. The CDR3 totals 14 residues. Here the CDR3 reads CASSSLLDQFGQFF. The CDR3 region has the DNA TGTGCCAGCAGCTCCCTACTAGACCAATTTGGGCAGTTCTTC. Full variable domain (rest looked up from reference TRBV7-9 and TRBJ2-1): DTGVSQNPRHKITKRGQNVTFRCDPISEHNRLYWYRQTLGQGPEFLTYFQNEAQLEKSRLLSDRFSAERPKGSFSTLEIQRTEQGDSAMYLCASSSLLDQFGQFFGPGTRLTVL.

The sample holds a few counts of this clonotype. Here the CDR3 DNA reads TGTGCCAGCAGCTTACAGGGGTTGAGTAACTATGGCTACACCTTC. Its protein is CASSLQGLSNYGYTF. The chain links TRBV13 to TRBJ1-2, with D perhaps matching TRBD1 (6 bases). This CDR3 contains 15 residues. CDR1 is PRHDT, CDR2 FYEKMQ, per germline (reference sequence). V shed 2 bases and J shed 1 base, with 11 bases lying between them.

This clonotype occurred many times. As DNA, the CDR3 is TGTGCCTGGAGTGTACTGGGGCTTACGCAGTATTTT. Its protein product is CAWSVLGLTQYF. This rearrangement joins TRBV30 to TRBJ2-3; possible D gene TRBD1, 5 bases. The ends were cut back, 0 bases at V and 8 bases at J, with 9 bases in the middle. The germline CDR1 and CDR2 sequences are GTSNPN and SVGIG (reference sequence). The CDR3 covers 12 residues.

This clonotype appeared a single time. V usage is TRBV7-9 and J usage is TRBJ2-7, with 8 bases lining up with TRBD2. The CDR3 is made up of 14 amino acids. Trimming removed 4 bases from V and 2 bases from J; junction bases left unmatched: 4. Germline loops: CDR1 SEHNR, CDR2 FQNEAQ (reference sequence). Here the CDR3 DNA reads TGTGCCAGCAGCTCGAATAGCGGGACCTACGAGCAGTACTTC. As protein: CASSSNSGTYEQYF.

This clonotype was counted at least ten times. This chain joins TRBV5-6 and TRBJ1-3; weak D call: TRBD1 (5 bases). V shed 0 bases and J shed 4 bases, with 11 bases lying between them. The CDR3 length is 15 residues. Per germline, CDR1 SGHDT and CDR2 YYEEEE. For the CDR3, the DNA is TGTGCCAGCAGCTTGGCTCCAGGGTCCGGAAACACCATATATTTT. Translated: CASSLAPGSGNTIYF.

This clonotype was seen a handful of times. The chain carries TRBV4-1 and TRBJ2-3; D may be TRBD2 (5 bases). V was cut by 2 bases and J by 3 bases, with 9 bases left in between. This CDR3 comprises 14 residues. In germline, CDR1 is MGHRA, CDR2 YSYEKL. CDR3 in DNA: TGCGCCAGCAGCCAACGCACGGGGACAGATACGCAGTATTTT. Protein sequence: CASSQRTGTDTQYF.

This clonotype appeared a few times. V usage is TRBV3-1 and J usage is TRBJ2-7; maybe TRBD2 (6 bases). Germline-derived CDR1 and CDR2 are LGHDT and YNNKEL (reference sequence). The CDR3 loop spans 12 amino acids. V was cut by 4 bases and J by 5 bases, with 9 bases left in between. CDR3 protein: CASSPTGDEQYF. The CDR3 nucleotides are TGTGCCAGCAGCCCAACGGGGGACGAGCAGTACTTC.